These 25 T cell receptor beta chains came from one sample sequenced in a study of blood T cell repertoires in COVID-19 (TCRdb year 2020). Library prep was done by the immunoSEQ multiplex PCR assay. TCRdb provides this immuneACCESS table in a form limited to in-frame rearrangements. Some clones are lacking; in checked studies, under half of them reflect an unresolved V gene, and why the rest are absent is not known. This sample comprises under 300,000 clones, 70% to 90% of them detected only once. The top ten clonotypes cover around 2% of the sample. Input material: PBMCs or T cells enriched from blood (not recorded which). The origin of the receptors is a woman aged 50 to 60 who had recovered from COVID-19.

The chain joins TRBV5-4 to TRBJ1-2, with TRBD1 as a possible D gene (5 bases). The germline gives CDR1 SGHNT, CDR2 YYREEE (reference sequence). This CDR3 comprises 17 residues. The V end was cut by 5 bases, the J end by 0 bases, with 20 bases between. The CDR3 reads CASSFFGRGRANYGYTF. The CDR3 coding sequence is TGTGCCAGCAGTTTTTTTGGGCGGGGCAGGGCTAACTATGGCTACACCTTC.

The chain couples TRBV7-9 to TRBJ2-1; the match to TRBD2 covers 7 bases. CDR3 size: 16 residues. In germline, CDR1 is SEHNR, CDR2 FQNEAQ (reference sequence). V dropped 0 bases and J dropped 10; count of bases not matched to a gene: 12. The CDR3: CASSLAQWEGHGEQFF. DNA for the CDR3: TGTGCCAGCAGCTTAGCGCAGTGGGAGGGCCATGGGGAGCAGTTCTTC.

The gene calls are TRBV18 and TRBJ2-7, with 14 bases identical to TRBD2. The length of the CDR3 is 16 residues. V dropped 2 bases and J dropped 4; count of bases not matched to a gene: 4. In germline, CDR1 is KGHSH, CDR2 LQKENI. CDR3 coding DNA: TGTGCCAGCTCACCATCGACTAGCGGGAGGGCGTACGAGCAGTACTTC. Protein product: CASSPSTSGRAYEQYF.

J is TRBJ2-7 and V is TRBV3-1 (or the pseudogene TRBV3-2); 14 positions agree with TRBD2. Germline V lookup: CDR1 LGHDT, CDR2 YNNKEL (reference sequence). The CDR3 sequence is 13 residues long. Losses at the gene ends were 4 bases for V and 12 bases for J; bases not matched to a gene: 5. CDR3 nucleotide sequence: TGTGCCAGCAGCCGCCAGACTAGCGGGAGGGTGTACTTC. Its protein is CASSRQTSGRVYF.

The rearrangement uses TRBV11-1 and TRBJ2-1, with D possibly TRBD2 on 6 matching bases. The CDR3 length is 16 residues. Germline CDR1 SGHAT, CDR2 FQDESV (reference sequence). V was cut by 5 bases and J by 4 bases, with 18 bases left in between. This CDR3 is CASSLLRTTTYNEQFF. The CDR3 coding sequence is TGTGCCAGCAGCCTACTCAGGACTACGACTTACAATGAGCAGTTCTTC.

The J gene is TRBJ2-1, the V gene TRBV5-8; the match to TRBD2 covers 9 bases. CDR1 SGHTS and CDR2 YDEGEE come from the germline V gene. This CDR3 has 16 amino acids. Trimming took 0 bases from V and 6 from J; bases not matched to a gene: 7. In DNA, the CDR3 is TGTGCCAGCAGCTTGGCTAGCGGGAACGAGGGCAATGAGCAGTTCTTC. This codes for CASSLASGNEGNEQFF.

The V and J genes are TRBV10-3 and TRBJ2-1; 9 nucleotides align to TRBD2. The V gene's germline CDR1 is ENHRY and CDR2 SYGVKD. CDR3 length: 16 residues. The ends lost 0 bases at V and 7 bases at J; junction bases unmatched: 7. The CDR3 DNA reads TGTGCCATCAGTGAGTCGAGAGGGACTAGCTTAAATGAGCAGTTCTTC. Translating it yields CAISESRGTSLNEQFF.

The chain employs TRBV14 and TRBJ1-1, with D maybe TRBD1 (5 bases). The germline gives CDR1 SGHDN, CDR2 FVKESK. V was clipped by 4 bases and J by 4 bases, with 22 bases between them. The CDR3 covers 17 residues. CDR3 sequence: CASSRRMSRGMGTEAFF. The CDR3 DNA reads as TGTGCCAGCAGCCGCCGGATGAGTCGGGGGATGGGCACTGAAGCTTTCTTT.

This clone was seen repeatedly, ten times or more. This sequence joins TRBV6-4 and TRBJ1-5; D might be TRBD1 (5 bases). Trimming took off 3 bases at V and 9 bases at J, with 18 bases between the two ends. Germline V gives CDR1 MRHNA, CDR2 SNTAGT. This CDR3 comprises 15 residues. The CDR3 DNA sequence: TGTGCCAGCAGTGAGACCTCGTCCCCAGGGTCGCCCCAGCATTTT. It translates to CASSETSSPGSPQHF.

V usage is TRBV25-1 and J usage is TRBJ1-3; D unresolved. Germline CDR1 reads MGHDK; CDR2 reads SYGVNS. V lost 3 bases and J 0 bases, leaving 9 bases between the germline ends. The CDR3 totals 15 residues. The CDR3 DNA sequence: TGTGCCAGCAGTGATTTAACGCGCTCTGGAAACACCATATATTTT. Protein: CASSDLTRSGNTIYF.

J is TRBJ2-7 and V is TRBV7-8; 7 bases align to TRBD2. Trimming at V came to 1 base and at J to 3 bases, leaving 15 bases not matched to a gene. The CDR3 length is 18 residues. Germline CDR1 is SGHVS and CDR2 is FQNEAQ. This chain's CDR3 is CASSLGTPWVAGDYEQYF. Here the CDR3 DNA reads TGTGCCAGCAGCTTAGGGACCCCCTGGGTAGCGGGTGACTACGAGCAGTACTTC. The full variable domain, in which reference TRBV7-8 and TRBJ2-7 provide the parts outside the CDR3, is GAGVSQSPRYKVAKRGQDVALRCDPISGHVSLFWYQQALGQGPEFLTYFQNEAQLDKSGLPSDRFFAERPEGSVSTLKIQRTQQEDSAVYLCASSLGTPWVAGDYEQYFGPGTRLTVT.

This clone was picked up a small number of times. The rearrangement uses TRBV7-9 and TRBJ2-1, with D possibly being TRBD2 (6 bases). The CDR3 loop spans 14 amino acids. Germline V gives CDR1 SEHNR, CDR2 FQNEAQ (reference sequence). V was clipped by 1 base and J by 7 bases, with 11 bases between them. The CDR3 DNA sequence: TGTGCCAGCAGCTTAGGGACTGGGAGGAATGAGCAGTTCTTC. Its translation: CASSLGTGRNEQFF.

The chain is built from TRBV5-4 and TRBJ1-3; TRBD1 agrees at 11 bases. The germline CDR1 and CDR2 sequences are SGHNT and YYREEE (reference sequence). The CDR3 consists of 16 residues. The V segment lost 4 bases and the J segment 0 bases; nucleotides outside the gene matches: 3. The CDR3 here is CASSIGTGGSGNTIYF. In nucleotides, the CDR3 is TGTGCCAGCAGCATCGGGACAGGGGGCTCTGGAAACACCATATATTTT.

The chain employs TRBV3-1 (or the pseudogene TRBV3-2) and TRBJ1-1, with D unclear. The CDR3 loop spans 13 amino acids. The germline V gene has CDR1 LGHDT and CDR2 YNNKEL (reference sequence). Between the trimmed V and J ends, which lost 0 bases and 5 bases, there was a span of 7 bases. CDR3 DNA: TGTGCCAGCAGCCAAGATCCCAGGACTGAAGCTTTCTTT. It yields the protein CASSQDPRTEAFF.

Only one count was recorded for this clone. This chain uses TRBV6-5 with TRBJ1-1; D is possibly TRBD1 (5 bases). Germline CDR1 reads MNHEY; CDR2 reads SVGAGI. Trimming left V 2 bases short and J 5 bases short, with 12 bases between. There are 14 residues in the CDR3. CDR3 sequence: CASSYGALGTEAFF. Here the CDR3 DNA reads TGTGCCAGCAGTTACGGGGCTCTGGGAACTGAAGCTTTCTTT.

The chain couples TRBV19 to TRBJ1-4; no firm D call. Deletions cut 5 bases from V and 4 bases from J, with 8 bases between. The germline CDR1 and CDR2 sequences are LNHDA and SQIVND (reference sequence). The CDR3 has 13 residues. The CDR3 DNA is TGTGCCAGTAGTCCCGGTCATAATGAAAAACTGTTTTTT. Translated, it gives CASSPGHNEKLFF.

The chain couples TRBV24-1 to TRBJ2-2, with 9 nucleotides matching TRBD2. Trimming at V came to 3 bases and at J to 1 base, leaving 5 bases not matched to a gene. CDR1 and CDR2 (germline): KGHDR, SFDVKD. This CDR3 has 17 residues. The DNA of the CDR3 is TGTGCCACCAGTGATCCGGGACTAGCCGAGAACACCGGGGAGCTGTTTTTT. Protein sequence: CATSDPGLAENTGELFF.

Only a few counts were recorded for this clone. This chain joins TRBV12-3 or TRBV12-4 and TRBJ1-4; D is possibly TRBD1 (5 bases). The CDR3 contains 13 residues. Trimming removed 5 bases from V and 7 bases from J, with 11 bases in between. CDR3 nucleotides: TGTGCCAGCAGTGCCCGACAGCCTGAAAAACTGTTTTTT. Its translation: CASSARQPEKLFF.

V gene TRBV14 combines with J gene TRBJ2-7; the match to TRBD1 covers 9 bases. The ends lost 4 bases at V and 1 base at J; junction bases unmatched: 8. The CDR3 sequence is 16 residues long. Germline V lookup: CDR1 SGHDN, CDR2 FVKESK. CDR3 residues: CASSPRYGTGSYEQYF. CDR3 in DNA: TGTGCCAGCAGCCCTAGATACGGGACAGGGTCCTACGAGCAGTACTTC.

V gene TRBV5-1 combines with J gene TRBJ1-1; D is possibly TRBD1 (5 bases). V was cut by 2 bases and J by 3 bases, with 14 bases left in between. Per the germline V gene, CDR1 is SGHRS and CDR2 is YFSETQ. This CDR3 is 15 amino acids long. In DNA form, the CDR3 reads TGCGCCAGCAGCTTTAGTATGCGGGGGGACACTGAAGCTTTCTTT. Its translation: CASSFSMRGDTEAFF.

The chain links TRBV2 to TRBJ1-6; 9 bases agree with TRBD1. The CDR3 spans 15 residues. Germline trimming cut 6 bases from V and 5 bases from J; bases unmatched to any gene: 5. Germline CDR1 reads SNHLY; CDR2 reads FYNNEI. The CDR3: CASSSQGADNSPLHF. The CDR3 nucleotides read TGTGCCAGCAGCTCACAGGGGGCGGATAATTCACCCCTCCACTTT.

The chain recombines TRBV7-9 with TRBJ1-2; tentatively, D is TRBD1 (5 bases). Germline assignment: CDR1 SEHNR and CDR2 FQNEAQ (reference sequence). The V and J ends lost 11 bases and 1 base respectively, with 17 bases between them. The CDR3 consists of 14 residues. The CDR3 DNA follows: TGTGCCTCCGGGCAAGGGACTTATAACTATGGCTACACCTTC. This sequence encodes CASGQGTYNYGYTF.

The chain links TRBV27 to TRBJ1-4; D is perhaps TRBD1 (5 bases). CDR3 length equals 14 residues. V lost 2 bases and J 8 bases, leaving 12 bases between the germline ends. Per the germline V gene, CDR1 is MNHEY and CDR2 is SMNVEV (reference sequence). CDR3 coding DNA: TGTGCCAGCAGTTTACGATCAGGGTGGGAAAAACTGTTTTTT. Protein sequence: CASSLRSGWEKLFF.

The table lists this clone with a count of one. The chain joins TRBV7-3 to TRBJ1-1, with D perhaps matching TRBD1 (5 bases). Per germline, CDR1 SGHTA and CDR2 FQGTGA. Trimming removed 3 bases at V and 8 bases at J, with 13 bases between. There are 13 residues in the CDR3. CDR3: CASSFQGKGEAFF. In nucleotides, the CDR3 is TGTGCCAGCAGCTTTCAGGGTAAGGGGGAAGCTTTCTTT.

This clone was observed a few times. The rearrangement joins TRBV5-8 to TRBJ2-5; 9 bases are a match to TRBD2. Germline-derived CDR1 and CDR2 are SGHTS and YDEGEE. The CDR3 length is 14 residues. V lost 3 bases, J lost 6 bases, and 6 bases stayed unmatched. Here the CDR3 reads CASSSGTSLKTQYF. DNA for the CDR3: TGTGCCAGCAGCTCCGGGACTAGCTTAAAGACCCAGTACTTC.